The 22 T cell receptor beta chains in this list originate from one sample, sequenced in a study of blood T cell repertoires in COVID-19. Generated by immunoSEQ multiplex PCR, the TCRdb table keeps only in-frame clones and is missing some. The sample contains some 250,000 clones, around 89% of which appear only once. Sequencing was done on a sample of PBMCs or T cells enriched from blood (not recorded which). All receptors come from a man in his forties who had recovered from COVID-19.

The chain has TRBV19 and TRBJ1-1; 12 bases are a match to TRBD1. CDR1 and CDR2 (germline): LNHDA, SQIVND (reference sequence). The CDR3 is 17 amino acids. Trimming at V came to 7 bases and at J to 0 bases, leaving 9 bases not matched to a gene. The chain's CDR3 is CASNRDRGRWMNTEAFF. The CDR3 coding sequence is TGTGCCAGTAACCGGGACAGGGGGCGCTGGATGAACACTGAAGCTTTCTTT.

V and J are TRBV29-1 and TRBJ1-1, with D tentatively TRBD1 (5 bases). V gave up 6 bases and J gave up 4 bases, with 21 bases separating them. Germline loops: CDR1 SQVTM, CDR2 ANQGSEA. The CDR3 contains 15 residues. The DNA of the CDR3 is TGCAGCGTCGGTGGAGGGTTGGGGGTGAGCACTGAAGCTTTCTTT. Translated, it gives CSVGGGLGVSTEAFF.

The gene calls are TRBV27 and TRBJ2-3; D might be TRBD2 (5 bases). Deletions cut 2 bases from V and 4 bases from J, with 10 bases between. This CDR3 contains 14 residues. Germline lookup yields CDR1 MNHEY and CDR2 SMNVEV (reference sequence). CDR3 sequence (DNA): TGTGCCAGCAGTTTAATCTGGGAGCCAGATACGCAGTATTTT. Residues: CASSLIWEPDTQYF.

This chain joins TRBV18 and TRBJ2-1, with a weak D call TRBD2 (6 bases). The CDR3 length is 16 residues. With 0 bases removed from V and 0 bases from J, the gap between germline ends came to 9 bases. The germline V gene encodes CDR1 KGHSH and CDR2 LQKENI. Here the CDR3 DNA reads TGTGCCAGCTCACCACCCAGGACTAACTCCTACAATGAGCAGTTCTTC. Its protein is CASSPPRTNSYNEQFF.

The chain couples TRBV6-5 to TRBJ1-3; tentatively, D is TRBD1 (5 bases). V lost 8 bases, J lost 0 bases, and 11 bases lay in between. Germline lookup yields CDR1 MNHEY and CDR2 SVGAGI. The CDR3 sequence is 14 residues long. The DNA of the CDR3 is TGTGCCAGCCGAGACAGAACCTCTGGAAACACCATATATTTT. Its translation: CASRDRTSGNTIYF.

The chain links TRBV6-5 to TRBJ1-5; D call uncertain. This CDR3 contains 14 residues. Germline V gene data show CDR1 as MNHEY and CDR2 as SVGAGI. The CDR3 reads CVSGVFNGNQPQHF. CDR3 nucleotides: TGTGTAAGCGGTGTTTTCAATGGCAATCAGCCCCAGCATTTT.

V gene TRBV6-4 combines with J gene TRBJ2-2, with 9 bases identical to TRBD2. The germline V gene encodes CDR1 MRHNA and CDR2 SNTAGT. The CDR3 covers 15 residues. With 4 bases clipped from V and 5 bases from J, the junction kept 5 bases outside the gene matches. The chain's CDR3 is CASSASSGETGELFF. The CDR3 bases are TGTGCCAGCAGTGCGTCTAGCGGGGAAACCGGGGAGCTGTTTTTT.

The chain couples TRBV4-3 to TRBJ2-7; no reliable D call. V was shortened by 3 bases and J by 3 bases, with 9 bases between the two germline ends. The CDR3 covers 13 residues. CDR1 is LGHNA and CDR2 is YSLEER in the germline V gene. The CDR3 DNA follows: TGCGCCAGCAGCCAGGCTTTATACTACGAGCAGTACTTC. Translation: CASSQALYYEQYF.

The chain couples TRBV11-2 to TRBJ1-2; the D gene is possibly TRBD1 (5 bases). V lost 4 bases and J lost 2, with 17 bases in between. In germline, CDR1 is SGHAT, CDR2 FQNNGV. The CDR3 sequence is 16 residues long. CDR3 amino acids: CASSSVPGGGNYGYTF. CDR3 bases: TGTGCCAGCAGCTCGGTCCCCGGGGGAGGGAACTATGGCTACACCTTC.

The chain couples TRBV19 to TRBJ1-4; 7 bases are a match to TRBD1. Trimming took 4 bases from V and 7 from J; bases not matched to a gene: 6. The CDR3 contains 14 residues. Looked up from germline, CDR1 is LNHDA and CDR2 is SQIVND (reference sequence). The CDR3 reads CASSRQGFGEKLFF. CDR3 nucleotide sequence: TGTGCCAGTAGTAGACAGGGTTTTGGTGAAAAACTGTTTTTT.

The gene calls are TRBV5-1 and TRBJ2-7; TRBD1 matches 10 bases. Germline V gene data show CDR1 as SGHRS and CDR2 as YFSETQ. With 3 bases clipped from V and 3 bases from J, the junction kept 6 bases outside the gene matches. This CDR3 contains 15 residues. This chain's CDR3 is CASSSQGTGDYEQYF. For the CDR3, the DNA is TGCGCCAGCAGCTCCCAGGGGACAGGGGACTACGAGCAGTACTTC.

The CDR3 reads CASSLASPGQQNSNQPQHF. The CDR3 nucleotides are TGTGCCAGCAGCTTAGCAAGTCCGGGACAGCAGAATAGCAATCAGCCCCAGCATTTT. This chain connects TRBV7-2 to TRBJ1-5, with TRBD1 identical over 7 bases. The length of the CDR3 is 19 residues. Unmatched junction bases numbered 11, after V lost 0 bases and J lost 0 bases. Germline values: CDR1 SGHTA, CDR2 FQGNSA.

The rearrangement uses TRBV30 and TRBJ1-2, with D possibly TRBD1 on 5 matching bases. Per the germline V gene, CDR1 is GTSNPN and CDR2 is SVGIG (reference sequence). This CDR3 contains 19 residues. V was trimmed by 4 bases and J by 4 bases, leaving 31 bases between them. The CDR3 DNA reads as TGTGCCTGGAACCCCCCGGCAGGGAGGTACGATAATCCTGCCTATGGCTACACCTTC. The encoded protein is CAWNPPAGRYDNPAYGYTF.

The V gene is TRBV27, the J gene TRBJ2-2; D possibly corresponds to TRBD2 (5 bases). Trimming took 6 bases from V and 5 from J, leaving 10 bases between them. The CDR3 covers 13 residues. Per the germline V gene, CDR1 is MNHEY and CDR2 is SMNVEV (reference sequence). CDR3 nucleotide sequence: TGTGCCAGCAGCGGGATATTTACCGGGGAGCTGTTTTTT. Translated: CASSGIFTGELFF.

The chain carries TRBV19 and TRBJ2-3; TRBD1 matches 9 bases. Trimming cost V 5 bases and J 4 bases; bases outside gene matches: 7. Germline lookup yields CDR1 LNHDA and CDR2 SQIVND (reference sequence). This CDR3 spans 15 amino acids. The CDR3 is CASSGPGQGPDTQYF. CDR3 sequence (DNA): TGTGCCAGTAGTGGACCGGGACAGGGACCAGATACGCAGTATTTT. Based on the CDR3 plus reference TRBV19 and TRBJ2-3, the full variable domain is DGGITQSPKYLFRKEGQNVTLSCEQNLNHDAMYWYRQDPGQGLRLIYYSQIVNDFQKGDIAEGYSVSREKKESFPLTVTSAQKNPTAFYLCASSGPGQGPDTQYFGPGTRLTVL.

The chain employs TRBV27 and TRBJ2-1, with TRBD1 matching 11 bases. Germline lookup yields CDR1 MNHEY and CDR2 SMNVEV (reference sequence). Germline trimming cut 7 bases from V and 4 bases from J; bases unmatched to any gene: 6. This CDR3 is 15 amino acids long. The CDR3 nucleotides read TGTGCCAGCAACCTCCGGGACAGGGGGTACAATGAGCAGTTCTTC. As protein: CASNLRDRGYNEQFF.

The chain joins TRBV19 to TRBJ2-7; D unresolved. From germline, CDR1 is LNHDA and CDR2 SQIVND (reference sequence). V shed 5 bases and J shed 0 bases, with 11 bases lying between them. CDR3 length: 14 amino acids. The CDR3 DNA is TGTGCCAGTAGTTTTGGAGTAAACTCCTACGAGCAGTACTTC. Its protein is CASSFGVNSYEQYF.

This sequence joins TRBV5-1 and TRBJ2-7, with 14 positions matching TRBD2. The germline CDR1 and CDR2 sequences are SGHRS and YFSETQ. This CDR3 has 15 residues. The V segment lost 5 bases and the J segment 0 bases; nucleotides outside the gene matches: 1. The CDR3 is CASRGTSGSSYEQYF. The CDR3 nucleotides are TGCGCCAGCAGGGGGACTAGCGGGAGCTCCTACGAGCAGTACTTC.

The chain carries TRBV30 and TRBJ2-7; the D gene is possibly TRBD2 (6 bases). Germline-derived CDR1 and CDR2 are GTSNPN and SVGIG (reference sequence). The length of the CDR3 is 15 residues. V was cut by 3 bases and J by 1 base, with 16 bases left in between. The CDR3 protein is CAWSDEGTRSYEQYF. The CDR3 nucleotides are TGTGCCTGGAGCGACGAAGGGACTCGATCCTACGAGCAGTACTTC.

CDR3 protein: CASSSTRDFVAFF. The DNA of the CDR3 is TGTGCCAGCAGTTCGACTCGGGACTTCGTAGCTTTCTTT. The chain links TRBV6-5 to TRBJ1-1, with a possible D match to TRBD1 (5 bases). The V gene lost 4 bases and the J gene lost 10 bases, with 16 bases spanning the gap. Germline V CDR1 and CDR2: MNHEY, SVGAGI. This CDR3 is built from 13 residues.

This sequence joins TRBV29-1 and TRBJ1-2, with 8 nucleotides matching TRBD1. The CDR3 contains 12 residues. Germline values: CDR1 SQVTM, CDR2 ANQGSEA. V dropped 7 bases and J dropped 6; count of bases not matched to a gene: 7. This chain's CDR3 is CSGDRGRNGYTF. The CDR3 DNA reads TGCAGCGGAGACAGGGGAAGGAATGGCTACACCTTC.

The rearrangement uses TRBV14 and TRBJ2-2; 10 nucleotides line up with TRBD1. This CDR3 comprises 15 residues. Trimming took 4 bases from V and 6 from J; bases not matched to a gene: 5. Germline CDR1 reads SGHDN; CDR2 reads FVKESK. CDR3 nucleotide sequence: TGTGCCAGCAGCCTCGGGACAGGGGACTCCGGGGAGCTGTTTTTT. Its translation is CASSLGTGDSGELFF.